A single T cell receptor (beta chain) is shown here with its context. The sample comes from a study of blood T cell repertoires in COVID-19. Study overall: Acute and convalescent COVID-19 samples came from the United States, Italy and Spain. Nucleic acid was either cDNA or gDNA, and it came from T cells, B-cell-depleted T cells, or PBMCs.

Produced via immunoSEQ multiplex PCR; TCRdb's table is partial and in-frame only. The top ten clones hold over 1.3% of a sample with hundreds of thousands of clones, approximately 90% of them seen once. The CDR3 contains 11 residues. CDR1 and CDR2 (germline): GTSNPN, SVGIG (reference sequence). V gave up 7 bases and J gave up 7 bases; unmatched junction bases: 3. The chain joins TRBV30 to TRBJ1-2, with 10 bases fitting TRBD1. The sequence was collected from a woman aged 30 to 39 with active or convalescent COVID-19. Material for sequencing was peripheral blood. Here the CDR3 DNA reads TGTGCCTCAGGACAGGGGGGTGGCTACACCTTC. Protein: CASGQGGGYTF.